The 4 T cell receptor beta chains below come from one sample, sequenced in a study of control samples from healthy donors and cancer patients (TCRdb year 2020). The method behind the library was the immunoSEQ multiplex PCR assay. TCRdb retrieved this table from immuneACCESS and kept in-frame rearrangements only. Not all clones are present; in checked studies, unresolved V genes account for under half, and no reason is known for the remainder. The sample contains 150,000 to 200,000 clones, roughly 90% of them found a single time. The ten largest clones capture roughly 0.7% of the sample. The sequencing input was blood. All receptors come from a woman under 40 in good health.

V and J are TRBV6-2 or TRBV6-3 and TRBJ1-5; 10 nucleotides line up with TRBD1. The germline gives CDR1 MNHEY, CDR2 SVGEGT. The trim removed 6 bases at V and 4 bases at J, leaving 6 bases unmatched. This CDR3 has 15 amino acids. The CDR3 loop reads CASSPSGQGNQPQHF. CDR3 DNA sequence: TGTGCCAGCAGCCCATCGGGACAGGGGAATCAGCCCCAGCATTTT.

The chain employs TRBV19 and TRBJ1-5; D not certain. This CDR3 is 13 amino acids long. The ends were cut back, 1 base at V and 4 bases at J, with 5 bases in the middle. Germline V gene data show CDR1 as LNHDA and CDR2 as SQIVND (reference sequence). CDR3 bases: TGTGCCAGTAGTATAGGTCATAATCAGCCCCAGCATTTT. Translation gives CASSIGHNQPQHF. Full variable domain (remainder filled in from reference TRBV19 and TRBJ1-5): DGGITQSPKYLFRKEGQNVTLSCEQNLNHDAMYWYRQDPGQGLRLIYYSQIVNDFQKGDIAEGYSVSREKKESFPLTVTSAQKNPTAFYLCASSIGHNQPQHFGDGTRLSIL.

The CDR3 region is CASSPTGAGEAFF. The DNA for the CDR3 is TGTGCCAGCAGCCCGACAGGGGCAGGTGAAGCTTTCTTT. The chain joins TRBV11-2 to TRBJ1-1; 8 bases are shared with TRBD1. There are 13 residues in the CDR3. Germline CDR1 and CDR2: SGHAT and FQNNGV. The V and J ends lost 5 bases and 7 bases, in that order; junction bases with no gene match: 6.

The V and J genes are TRBV5-4 and TRBJ1-1, with D perhaps TRBD1 (5 bases). Trimming removed 4 bases from V and 4 bases from J, with 17 bases in between. Germline V CDR1 and CDR2: SGHNT, YYREEE (reference sequence). The CDR3 is 15 amino acids. CDR3 sequence: CASSPYGGGSTEAFF. CDR3 nucleotides: TGTGCCAGCAGCCCTTATGGGGGTGGAAGCACTGAAGCTTTCTTT.